One sample yielded the 21 T cell receptor beta chains listed below, sequenced in a study of cytomegalovirus exposure and HLA in healthy donors. Produced via immunoSEQ multiplex PCR; TCRdb's table is partial and in-frame only. The data hold about 110,000 clones, with roughly 84% observed a single time. Input material: PBMCs. Receptor source: a woman under 30 in good health and CMV-seronegative.

The chain combines TRBV10-1 with TRBJ1-1, with D possibly matching TRBD1 (6 bases). The ends were cut back, 7 bases at V and 2 bases at J, with 11 bases in the middle. Germline CDR1 and CDR2: WNHNN and SYGVQD (reference sequence). This CDR3 is 13 amino acids long. For the CDR3, the DNA is TGCGCCAGCACAAAGGACAGAAACACTGAAGCTTTCTTT. This translates into CASTKDRNTEAFF.

This clone was observed a handful of times. V usage is TRBV25-1 and J usage is TRBJ1-2; D possibly corresponds to TRBD1 (6 bases). V dropped 8 bases and J dropped 9 bases, with 13 bases sitting between them. This CDR3 has 11 residues. From germline, CDR1 is MGHDK and CDR2 SYGVNS. CDR3 amino acids: CASHQGSSYTF. The CDR3 region has the DNA TGTGCCAGCCACCAGGGGAGTAGCTACACCTTC.

This sequence joins TRBV19 and TRBJ1-2; 9 bases are shared with TRBD1. Germline V gene data show CDR1 as LNHDA and CDR2 as SQIVND (reference sequence). There are 15 residues in the CDR3. Unmatched junction bases numbered 4, after V lost 3 bases and J lost 2 bases. In DNA, the CDR3 is TGTGCCAGTAGTATCCCGGGACAGGGAAACTATGGCTACACCTTC. This translates into CASSIPGQGNYGYTF.

The table lists this clone with a count of one. This same CDR3 is encoded by further DNA sequences in the sample. The chain is built from TRBV6-5 and TRBJ1-5; D possibly corresponds to TRBD1 (5 bases). The CDR3 totals 15 residues. Germline assignment: CDR1 MNHEY and CDR2 SVGAGI. V shed 0 bases and J shed 1 base, with 7 bases lying between them. The CDR3 here is CASSYSGGSNQPQHF. CDR3 nucleotides: TGTGCCAGCAGTTACTCCGGGGGAAGCAATCAGCCCCAGCATTTT.

The chain uses TRBV6-1 and TRBJ1-1; D gene unclear. Deletions cut 4 bases from V and 3 bases from J, with 12 bases between. CDR1 is MNHNS, CDR2 SASEGT, per germline. The CDR3 spans 14 residues. The chain's CDR3 is CASSGYVYDTEAFF. The DNA of the CDR3 is TGTGCCAGCAGTGGATACGTCTACGACACTGAAGCTTTCTTT.

This clone has more than one count but fewer than ten. The genes are TRBV7-9 and TRBJ1-5; 7 nucleotides line up with TRBD1. The ends lost 0 bases at V and 6 bases at J; junction bases unmatched: 2. The CDR3 contains 14 residues. Germline V gene sequence: CDR1 SEHNR, CDR2 FQNEAQ (reference sequence). This chain's CDR3 is CASSLATGSQPQHF. For the CDR3, the DNA is TGTGCCAGCAGCTTAGCGACAGGGAGTCAGCCCCAGCATTTT.

The rearrangement uses TRBV7-9 and TRBJ2-7; TRBD1 matches at 9 bases. The V gene end was trimmed by 1 base and the J gene end by 2 bases; junction bases not matched to a gene: 3. CDR1 SEHNR and CDR2 FQNEAQ come from the germline V gene (reference sequence). The CDR3 spans 15 residues. CDR3 sequence (DNA): TGTGCCAGCAGCTTAGGGGACAGGGAGACCTACGAGCAGTACTTC. It yields the protein CASSLGDRETYEQYF.

V usage is TRBV6-4 and J usage is TRBJ2-5; maybe TRBD1 (6 bases). The germline V gene has CDR1 MRHNA and CDR2 SNTAGT. This CDR3 spans 16 amino acids. Trimming took 8 bases from V and 3 from J, leaving 22 bases between them. The CDR3, as DNA: TGTGCCAGCCCACCGCCGGACAGCTCCACGGAAGAGACCCAGTACTTC. Translating gives CASPPPDSSTEETQYF.

The CDR3 nucleotides are TGTGCCAGCTCGGACAGGGGGCGCGGAGCTAATGAAAAACTGTTTTTT. Amino acids: CASSDRGRGANEKLFF. This rearrangement joins TRBV2 to TRBJ1-4; TRBD1 agrees at 11 bases. The CDR3 totals 16 residues. Germline V lookup: CDR1 SNHLY, CDR2 FYNNEI. V gave up 8 bases and J gave up 3 bases; unmatched junction bases: 8.

The rearrangement links TRBV4-1 to TRBJ2-7; D perhaps matches TRBD1 (6 bases). This CDR3 has 14 amino acids. From germline, CDR1 is MGHRA and CDR2 YSYEKL. V lost 2 bases, J lost 7 bases, and 15 bases lay in between. The CDR3 here is CASSQPLRGTEQYF. The DNA for the CDR3 is TGCGCCAGCAGCCAACCTCTCCGTGGGACAGAGCAGTACTTC.

This clone was found a few times. The chain joins TRBV7-6 to TRBJ1-1; 7 positions match TRBD1. The CDR3 length is 13 residues. Losses at the gene ends were 1 base for V and 4 bases for J; bases not matched to a gene: 0. Germline V gives CDR1 SGHVS, CDR2 FNYEAQ. CDR3 region: CASSLDRGTEAFF. The CDR3 coding sequence is TGTGCCAGCAGCTTAGACAGGGGCACTGAAGCTTTCTTT.

The chain carries TRBV30 and TRBJ2-3; a possible D gene is TRBD2 (6 bases). V shed 4 bases and J shed 0 bases, with 11 bases lying between them. The CDR3 runs 14 residues. Germline loops: CDR1 GTSNPN, CDR2 SVGIG (reference sequence). DNA for the CDR3: TGTGCCTGGAATCAGCGGGCTAGCACAGATACGCAGTATTTT. Encoded protein: CAWNQRASTDTQYF.

Turning to this clone: With a much larger clone just one base away, this may be a read error. V usage is TRBV6-1 and J usage is TRBJ2-2; no clear D. CDR1 is MNHNS, CDR2 SASEGT, per germline. CDR3 length: 14 amino acids. Here the CDR3 reads CASSPILDTEELFF. The CDR3 DNA reads TGTGCCAGCAGCCCCATACTCGACACCGAGGAGCTGTTTTTT.

CDR3 region: CASSQGNYGYTF. CDR3 nucleotide sequence: TGTGCCAGCAGCCAGGGGAACTATGGCTACACCTTC. The rearrangement uses TRBV11-2 and TRBJ1-2, with a possible D match to TRBD1 (6 bases). V lost 5 bases, J lost 2 bases, and 6 bases lay in between. The CDR3 has 12 residues. CDR1 is SGHAT, CDR2 FQNNGV, per germline.

J is TRBJ1-4 and V is TRBV9, with D hard to call. The CDR3 is 17 amino acids. Germline V CDR1 and CDR2: SGDLS, YYNGEE. Trimming removed 3 bases from V and 0 bases from J, with 15 bases in between. The CDR3 spells CASSAETNAATNEKLFF. The CDR3 DNA follows: TGTGCCAGCAGCGCAGAGACAAACGCCGCAACTAATGAAAAACTGTTTTTT.

The chain uses TRBV30 and TRBJ1-1; D remains ambiguous. Trimming took off 8 bases at V and 1 base at J, with 8 bases between the two ends. Per germline, CDR1 GTSNPN and CDR2 SVGIG (reference sequence). The CDR3 runs 11 residues. The chain's CDR3 is CARERNTEAFF. The CDR3 region has the DNA TGTGCCCGCGAGAGGAACACTGAAGCTTTCTTT.

This chain joins TRBV7-2 and TRBJ1-2, with TRBD1 matching over 7 bases. Germline-derived CDR1 and CDR2 are SGHTA and FQGNSA. The junction had 5 bases not matched to a gene; V was cut back by 0 bases and J by 4 bases. CDR3 length equals 15 residues. CDR3 loop: CASSLATGASYGYTF. The CDR3 DNA is TGTGCCAGCAGCTTAGCCACAGGGGCGAGCTATGGCTACACCTTC. The whole variable domain, filled in from reference TRBV7-2 and TRBJ1-2, reads GAGVSQSPSNKVTEKGKDVELRCDPISGHTALYWYRQSLGQGLEFLIYFQGNSAPDKSGLPSDRFSAERTGGSVSTLTIQRTQQEDSAVYLCASSLATGASYGYTFGSGTRLTVV.

This sequence joins TRBV18 and TRBJ2-3; D is unclear. Germline-derived CDR1 and CDR2 are KGHSH and LQKENI. V gave up 6 bases and J gave up 0 bases, with 10 bases separating them. The CDR3 has 14 amino acids. For the CDR3, the DNA is TGTGCCAGCTCGCCAGTGACTAGCACAGATACGCAGTATTTT. Protein sequence: CASSPVTSTDTQYF.

This chain links TRBV6-1 with TRBJ1-5; no reliable D call. The CDR3 consists of 13 residues. Trimming took off 2 bases at V and 7 bases at J, with 9 bases between the two ends. From germline, CDR1 is MNHNS and CDR2 SASEGT. The CDR3 loop is CASSENGEQPQHF. The CDR3 bases are TGTGCCAGCAGTGAAAATGGGGAGCAGCCCCAGCATTTT.

J is TRBJ2-5 and V is TRBV10-3; possible D gene TRBD1, 6 bases. This CDR3 has 14 amino acids. Trimming pared 6 bases from V and 7 bases from J, leaving 18 bases between. The V gene's germline CDR1 is ENHRY and CDR2 SYGVKD. CDR3 nucleotide sequence: TGTGCCATCAGCCTGGACTTATCCAGGGGGACCCAGTACTTC. Protein product: CAISLDLSRGTQYF.

The J gene is TRBJ1-1, the V gene TRBV27; TRBD1 might be the D (6 bases). Germline V CDR1 and CDR2: MNHEY, SMNVEV (reference sequence). Trimming stripped 2 bases from V and 0 bases from J, with 10 bases between. The CDR3 covers 15 residues. CDR3 coding DNA: TGTGCCAGCAGTTTAGGAGGACAGATGAACACTGAAGCTTTCTTT. Translation gives CASSLGGQMNTEAFF.